This T cell receptor (beta chain) was sequenced in a study of blood T cell repertoires in COVID-19. Study at large: There were acute and convalescent COVID-19 samples, and they came from the United States, Italy and Spain. T cells, B-cell-depleted T cells, or PBMCs provided the cDNA or gDNA that served as material.

The V and J ends lost 0 bases and 5 bases, in that order; junction bases with no gene match: 3. The CDR3 runs 15 residues. Germline lookup yields CDR1 ENHRY and CDR2 SYGVKD. The assay was immunoSEQ multiplex PCR, and TCRdb's table has in-frame clones only and misses some. The sample includes some 150,000 clones, more than 65% seen only once; the top ten take roughly 6.8%. Sample: peripheral blood. The V gene is TRBV10-3, the J gene TRBJ1-4, with 7 bases matching TRBD1. This clonotype originated in a woman in her fifties or sixties in a cohort sampled during active or convalescent COVID-19. DNA for the CDR3: TGTGCCATCAGTGAGTCAGACAGGGAGAATGAAAAACTGTTTTTT. Translating it yields CAISESDRENEKLFF.